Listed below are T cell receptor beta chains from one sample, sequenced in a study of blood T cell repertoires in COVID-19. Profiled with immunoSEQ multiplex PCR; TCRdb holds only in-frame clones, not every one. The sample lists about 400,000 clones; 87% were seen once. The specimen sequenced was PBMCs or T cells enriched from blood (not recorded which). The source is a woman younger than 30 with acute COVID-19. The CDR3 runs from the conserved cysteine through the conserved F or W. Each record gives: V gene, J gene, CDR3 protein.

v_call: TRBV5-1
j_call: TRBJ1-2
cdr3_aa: CASSFDRGVRGYTF

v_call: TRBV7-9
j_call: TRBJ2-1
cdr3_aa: CAGTDRANEQFF

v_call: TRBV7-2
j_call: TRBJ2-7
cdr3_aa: CASSSGQGREQYF

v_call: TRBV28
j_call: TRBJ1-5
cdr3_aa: CASTPGGNQPQHF

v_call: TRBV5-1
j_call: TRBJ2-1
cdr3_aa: CASSLGTSGGYEQFF

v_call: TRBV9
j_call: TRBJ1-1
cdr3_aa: CASSVEGQGTEAFF

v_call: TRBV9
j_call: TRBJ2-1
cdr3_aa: CASSVGPESNEQFF

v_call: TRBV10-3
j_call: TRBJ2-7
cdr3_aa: CAITGGNEQYF

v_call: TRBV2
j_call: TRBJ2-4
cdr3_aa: CASMSEAGKNIQYF

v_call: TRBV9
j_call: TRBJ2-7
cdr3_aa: CASSVSSGYEQYF

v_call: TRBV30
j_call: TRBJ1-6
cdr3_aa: CAWMGVGLRNSPLHF

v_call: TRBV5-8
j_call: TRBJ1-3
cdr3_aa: CASRGPGNTIYF

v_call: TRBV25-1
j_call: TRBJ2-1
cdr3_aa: CASSGRLAGKSYNEQFF

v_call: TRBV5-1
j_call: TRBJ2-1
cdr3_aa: CASSLADNEQFF

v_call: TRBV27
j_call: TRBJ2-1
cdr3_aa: CASSLPSLGEGLNEQFF

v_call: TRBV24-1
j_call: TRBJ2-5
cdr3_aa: CATSVPGGETQYF

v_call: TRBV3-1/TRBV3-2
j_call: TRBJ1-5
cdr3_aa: CASSQSYGGEGRGQPQHF

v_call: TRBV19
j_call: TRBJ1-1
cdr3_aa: CASSNDRGQTEAFF

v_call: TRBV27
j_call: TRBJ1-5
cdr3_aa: CASRSTGGSNQPQHF

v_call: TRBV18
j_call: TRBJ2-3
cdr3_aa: CASSPRLAGHTDTQYF

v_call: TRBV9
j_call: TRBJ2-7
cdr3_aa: CASSALGTGEPYEQYF

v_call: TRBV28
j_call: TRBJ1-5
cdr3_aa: CASSLGAQGAQDQPQHF

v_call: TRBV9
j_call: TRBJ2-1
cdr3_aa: CASSVDRHGYEQFF

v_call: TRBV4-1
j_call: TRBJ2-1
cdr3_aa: CASSQHRETLVFVRNEQFF

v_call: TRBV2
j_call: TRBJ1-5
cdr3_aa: CASRGITGTGYYSNQPQHF

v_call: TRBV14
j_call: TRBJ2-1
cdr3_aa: CASSQGGPYRNEQFF

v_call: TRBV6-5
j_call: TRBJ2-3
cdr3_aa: CASRERGGGGTQYF

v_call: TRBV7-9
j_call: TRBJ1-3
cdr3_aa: CASSQESVPGNTIYF

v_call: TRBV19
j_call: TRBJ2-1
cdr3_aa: CASSIVGGAPNEQFF

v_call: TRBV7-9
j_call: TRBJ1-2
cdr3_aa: CASSLAGTGGTPNYGYTF

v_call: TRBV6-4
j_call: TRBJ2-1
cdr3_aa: CASSDTGTGGYNEQFF

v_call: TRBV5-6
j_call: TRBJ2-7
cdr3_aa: CASREARQGIHEQYF

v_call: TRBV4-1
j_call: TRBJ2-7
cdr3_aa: CASSQDRVRPYEQYF

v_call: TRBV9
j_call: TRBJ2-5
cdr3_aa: CASSVFQRGEQETQYF

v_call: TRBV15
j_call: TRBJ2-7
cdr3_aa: CATSRDRNSYEQYF

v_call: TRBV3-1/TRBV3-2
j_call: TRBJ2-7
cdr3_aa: CASSQPGLAYEQYF

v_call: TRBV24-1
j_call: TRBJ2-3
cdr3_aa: CATSPGSGPDTQYF

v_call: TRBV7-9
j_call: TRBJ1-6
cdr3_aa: CASSEAQGSSYNSPLHF

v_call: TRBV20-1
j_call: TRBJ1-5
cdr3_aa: CSASSVSNQPQHF

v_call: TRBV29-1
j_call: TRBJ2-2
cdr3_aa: CSVSLTSGSPTGELFF

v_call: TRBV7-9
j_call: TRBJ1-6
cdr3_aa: CASSLGETGTHNSPLHF

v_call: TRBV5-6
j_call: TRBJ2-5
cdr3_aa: CASSLATDRSPGTQYF